This T cell receptor beta chain was obtained from a study of PD-1 blockade in classical Hodgkin lymphoma (dated by TCRdb to about 2020). In terms of the full investigation: Nivolumab dosing was 3 mg/kg intravenously every 2 weeks, continuing until either disease progression or unacceptable toxicity. A peripheral blood immune signature of response to PD-1 blockade in classical Hodgkin lymphoma was defined using TCR beta sequencing and CyTOF. Results and caveats for the whole study, not just this receptor: Baseline TCR diversity was reported to be lower in newly diagnosed patients than in healthy donors, and even lower in relapsed/refractory patients. The study covered only a single clinical trial cohort, and the causes of the repertoire differences, possibly disease activity or prior therapy, were still not defined. Diversity was lower in patients who began nivolumab less than 1 year after ASCT, so these patients were left out of later analyses to avoid confounding by immune reconstitution. CD4+ but not CD8+ TCR diversity rose significantly by C4D1 (p=0.0027 vs p=0.16), most apparent in complete responders (p=0.02). Trial patients with a complete response had baseline diversity similar to that of newly diagnosed patients, while partial responders and progressors had significantly lower diversity.

The Qiagen DNeasy kit was used to extract genomic DNA from unsorted PBMCs and from the negatively selected CD4+ and CD8+ fractions. Amplification of TCR beta CDR3 regions was done by immunoSEQ multiplex PCR with primers that anneal to V and J segments. Amplification bias was minimized using a synthetic immune receptor repertoire, and residual bias was removed computationally after sequencing. The original pipeline was this. Repertoire diversity was quantified as the Shannon entropy index using custom Python scripts. Unsorted, CD4+ and CD8+ repertoires were analyzed separately, except in combined analyses where CD4+ and CD8+ sequences were merged in silico. A clone counted as expanded when the clone's frequency after treatment rose at least 2-fold relative to C1D1, and clones undetected at baseline were given a pseudocount of 0.5. Singleton clones were defined as clones with 0 or 1 copy at C1D1, and non-singleton clones were defined as clones with 2 or more copies. Clones expanded in unsorted samples were annotated as CD4+, CD8+ or unknown by matching protein sequences in sorted samples from the same patient. Wilcoxon tests on paired samples were used to test diversity changes from C1D1 to C4D1. This immuneACCESS table, as held by TCRdb, lists in-frame sequences with V and J called but not all clones. Of the missing ones, under half trace to an unresolved V gene in checked studies; the others have no known cause. V, J and clone size were drawn from that table, and D and trimming were deduced from the DNA. The sample table shows fewer than 50,000 clones, and more than 85% are seen once. Just over 5.5% of the sample is taken by the ten largest.

The intended sense of this specimen's time point label: cycle 2 day 1 (C2D1) of nivolumab. All trial patients had relapsed after autologous stem cell transplantation, with cohorts A, B and C differing in prior brentuximab vedotin exposure. The trial cohort comprised more than 55 patients with relapsed/refractory classical Hodgkin lymphoma whose best overall responses were complete response, partial response or progressive disease. In the multi-cohort phase II CheckMate 205 trial, trial patients received single-agent nivolumab. An independent review committee assessed best overall response by applying the 2007 International Working Group response criteria. Trial PBMCs were collected just before the start of nivolumab (C1D1) and during therapy at cycle 2 day 1 and cycle 4 day 1. Peripheral blood was collected in 8 mL Vacutainer Cell Preparation Tubes, from which PBMCs were isolated by centrifugation and then cryopreserved.

The trim is 0 bases for V and 4 bases for J, with a gap of 14 bases between the germline ends. CDR1 and CDR2 were assigned from the germline V gene as SGHRS and YFSETQ. The CDR3 holds 16 amino acids from the cysteine to the phenylalanine. Only the CDR3 portion is preserved as DNA: 48 bases, with reading frame beginning at the first base. This clone was detected once. What antigen it recognizes has not been identified. One base away there is no much larger clone; base qualities are not given. This receptor was identified in a human donor with classical Hodgkin lymphoma. The specimen was peripheral blood mononuclear cells (PBMCs), collected before the second cycle of nivolumab. The rearrangement joined TRBV5-1 to TRBJ1-3; no D gene is confidently identified. The nucleotide sequence is given as TGCGCCAGCAGCTTGGTTGACCTCTCGGGCGGAAACACCATATATTTT. The encoded protein is CASSLVDLSGGNTIYF.